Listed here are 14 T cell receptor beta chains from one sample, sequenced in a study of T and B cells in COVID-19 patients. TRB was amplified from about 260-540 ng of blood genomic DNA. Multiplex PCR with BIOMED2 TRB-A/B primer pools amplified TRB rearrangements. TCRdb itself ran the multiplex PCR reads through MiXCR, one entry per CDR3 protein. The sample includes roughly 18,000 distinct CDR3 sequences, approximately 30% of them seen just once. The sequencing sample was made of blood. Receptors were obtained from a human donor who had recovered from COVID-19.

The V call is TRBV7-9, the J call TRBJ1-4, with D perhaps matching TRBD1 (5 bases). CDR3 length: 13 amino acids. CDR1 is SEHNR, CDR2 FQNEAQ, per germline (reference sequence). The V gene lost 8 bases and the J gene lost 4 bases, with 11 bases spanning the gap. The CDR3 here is CASRDRNNEKLFF. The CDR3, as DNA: TGTGCCAGCCGGGACCGAAATAATGAAAAACTGTTTTTT.

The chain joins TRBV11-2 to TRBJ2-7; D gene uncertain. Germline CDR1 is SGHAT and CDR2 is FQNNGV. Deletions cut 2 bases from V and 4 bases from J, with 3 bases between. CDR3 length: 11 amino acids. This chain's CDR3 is CASSLRYEQYF. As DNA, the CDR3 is TGTGCCAGCAGCTTAAGGTACGAGCAGTACTTC.

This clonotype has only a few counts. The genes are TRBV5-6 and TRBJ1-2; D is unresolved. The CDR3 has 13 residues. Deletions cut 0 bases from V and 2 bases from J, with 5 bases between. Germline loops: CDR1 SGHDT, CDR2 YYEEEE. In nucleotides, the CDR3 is TGTGCCAGCAGCTTGGTGGGGAACTATGGCTACACCTTC. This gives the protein CASSLVGNYGYTF.

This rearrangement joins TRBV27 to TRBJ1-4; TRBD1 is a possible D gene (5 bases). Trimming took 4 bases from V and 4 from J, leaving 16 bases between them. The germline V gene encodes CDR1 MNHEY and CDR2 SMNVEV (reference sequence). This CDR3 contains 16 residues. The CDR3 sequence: CASSSFLGVGNEKLFF. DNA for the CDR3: TGTGCCAGCAGTTCATTCCTAGGGGTTGGTAATGAAAAACTGTTTTTT.

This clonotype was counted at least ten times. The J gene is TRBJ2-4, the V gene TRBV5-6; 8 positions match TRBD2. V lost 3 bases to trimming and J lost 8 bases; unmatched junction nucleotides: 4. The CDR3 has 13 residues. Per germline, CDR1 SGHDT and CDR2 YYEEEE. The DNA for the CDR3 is TGTGCCAGCAGCTCTGCGGGGGGCGACATTCAGTACTTC. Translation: CASSSAGGDIQYF.

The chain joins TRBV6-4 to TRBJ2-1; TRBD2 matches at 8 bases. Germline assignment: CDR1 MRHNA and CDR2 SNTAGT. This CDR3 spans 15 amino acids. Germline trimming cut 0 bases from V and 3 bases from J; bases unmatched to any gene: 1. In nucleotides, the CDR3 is TGTGCCAGCAGTGACTCAGCGGGGGACTACAATGAGCAGTTCTTC. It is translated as CASSDSAGDYNEQFF.

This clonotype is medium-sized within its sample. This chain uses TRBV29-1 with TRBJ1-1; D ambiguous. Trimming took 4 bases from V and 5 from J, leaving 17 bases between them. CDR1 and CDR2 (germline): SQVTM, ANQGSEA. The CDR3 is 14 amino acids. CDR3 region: CSVGWASSWTEAFF. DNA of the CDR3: TGCAGCGTTGGATGGGCGAGTAGTTGGACTGAAGCTTTCTTT.

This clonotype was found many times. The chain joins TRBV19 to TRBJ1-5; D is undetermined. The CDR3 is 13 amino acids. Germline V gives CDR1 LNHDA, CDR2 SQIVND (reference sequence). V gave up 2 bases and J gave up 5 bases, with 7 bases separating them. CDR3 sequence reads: CASSIKADQPQHF. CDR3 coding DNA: TGTGCCAGTAGTATAAAGGCCGATCAGCCCCAGCATTTT. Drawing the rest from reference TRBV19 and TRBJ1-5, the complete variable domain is DGGITQSPKYLFRKEGQNVTLSCEQNLNHDAMYWYRQDPGQGLRLIYYSQIVNDFQKGDIAEGYSVSREKKESFPLTVTSAQKNPTAFYLCASSIKADQPQHFGDGTRLSIL.

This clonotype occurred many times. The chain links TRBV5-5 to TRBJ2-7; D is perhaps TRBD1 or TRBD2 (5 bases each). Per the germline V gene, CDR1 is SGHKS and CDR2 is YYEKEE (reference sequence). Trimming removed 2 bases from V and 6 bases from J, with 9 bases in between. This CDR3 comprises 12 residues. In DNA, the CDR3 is TGTGCCAGCAGCTTCGGGGCATCCGAGCAGTACTTC. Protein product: CASSFGASEQYF.

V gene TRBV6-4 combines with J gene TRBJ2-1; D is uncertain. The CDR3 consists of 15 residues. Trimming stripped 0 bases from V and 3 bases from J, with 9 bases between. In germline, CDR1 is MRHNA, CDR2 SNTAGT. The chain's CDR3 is CASSDSYLDYNEQFF. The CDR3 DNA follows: TGTGCCAGCAGTGACTCGTATCTAGACTACAATGAGCAGTTCTTC.

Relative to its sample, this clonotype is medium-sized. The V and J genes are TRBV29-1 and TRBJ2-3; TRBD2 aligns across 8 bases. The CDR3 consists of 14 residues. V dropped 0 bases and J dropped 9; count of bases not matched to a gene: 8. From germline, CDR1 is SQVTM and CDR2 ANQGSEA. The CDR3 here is CSVEDGPRGGTQYF. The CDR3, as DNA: TGCAGCGTTGAAGACGGACCCCGGGGGGGGACGCAGTATTTT.

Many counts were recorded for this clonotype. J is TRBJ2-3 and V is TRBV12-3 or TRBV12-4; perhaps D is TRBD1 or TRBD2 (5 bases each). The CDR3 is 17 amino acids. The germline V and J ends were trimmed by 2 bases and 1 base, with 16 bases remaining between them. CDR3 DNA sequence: TGTGCCAGCAGTTTACTGGGGTCAGGGAGCGGCACAGATACGCAGTATTTT. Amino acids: CASSLLGSGSGTDTQYF.

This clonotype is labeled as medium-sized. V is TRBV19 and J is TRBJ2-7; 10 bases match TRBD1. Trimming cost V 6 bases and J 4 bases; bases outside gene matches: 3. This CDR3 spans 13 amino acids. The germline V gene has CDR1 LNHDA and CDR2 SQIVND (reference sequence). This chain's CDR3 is CASSWDRGYEQYF. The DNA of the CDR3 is TGTGCCAGTAGCTGGGACAGGGGTTACGAGCAGTACTTC.

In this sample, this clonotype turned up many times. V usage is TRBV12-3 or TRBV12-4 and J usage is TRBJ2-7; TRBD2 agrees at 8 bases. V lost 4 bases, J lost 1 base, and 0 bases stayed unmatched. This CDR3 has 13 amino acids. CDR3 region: CASSSGGSYEQYF. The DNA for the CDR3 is TGTGCCAGCAGTTCGGGGGGGTCCTACGAGCAGTACTTC.